This T cell receptor (beta chain) was recovered during a study of radiotherapy plus CTLA-4 blockade in lung cancer. Sequenced by immunoSEQ multiplex PCR; TCRdb stores in-frame clones only, minus some. The repertoire includes tens of thousands of clones, around 80% of them detected once, and 10% sits in the top ten. Trimming cost V 3 bases and J 1 base, with 12 bases left between them. The CDR3 is made up of 15 amino acids. The germline V gene encodes CDR1 KGHSH and CDR2 LQKENI. Ipilimumab-mediated CTLA-4 blockade plus focal radiation was given to patients having chemo-refractory metastatic non-small-cell lung cancer. Regarding the study as a whole: In blood, TCR clones derived from the tumor expanded after radiotherapy plus ipilimumab. With interferon-beta, early dynamics of blood T cell clones were reported to best predict response.

This clone was found a few times. Its antigen is not known. The input for sequencing was peripheral blood, taken from a patient treated with radiotherapy plus ipilimumab. This rearrangement joins TRBV18 to TRBJ1-1, with D possibly TRBD1 on 5 matching bases. The TCR was taken from a human donor with non-small cell lung cancer who had a complete response to radiotherapy plus ipilimumab. CDR3 protein: CASSPNRPKNTEAFF. For the CDR3, the DNA is TGTGCCAGCTCACCGAACAGGCCTAAGAACACTGAAGCTTTCTTT.